This TCR beta chain was obtained from a study of cytomegalovirus exposure and HLA in healthy donors. Study conclusions and caveats: The classifier reportedly diagnosed cytomegalovirus status with high sensitivity and specificity. Per a later analysis, approximately 16,000 TCR beta sequences showed association with HLA alleles at 0.05 false discovery rate.

With regard to this clone: Its antigen is currently unknown.

Though probably carrying unrecorded immune exposures, donors were nominally healthy at sampling. PCR was performed using 60 Vbeta and 13 Jbeta primers. The repertoire was sequenced with immunoSEQ multiplex PCR; TCRdb's copy has only in-frame clones and lacks some. This sample has about 97,000 clones, with approximately 85% found just once. V lost 4 bases and J lost 4, with 10 bases in between. This CDR3 region has 14 residues. Per germline, CDR1 SGHTA and CDR2 FQGTGA. This receptor was obtained from a man aged 25 to 40 in good health and CMV-seronegative. The chain links TRBV7-3 to TRBJ2-2; D is uncertain. The sample taken for sequencing was PBMCs. CDR3 coding DNA: TGTGCCAGCAGCTCCAGCGTTGCCACCGGGGAGCTGTTTTTT. Translated: CASSSSVATGELFF.